The text below deals with one T cell receptor (beta chain). Its matching antigen is unknown. This sample was included in a study of OX40 agonist ivuxolimab in advanced cancers. At the level of the study: Patients received intravenous ivuxolimab every 2 weeks at 0.01 to 10 mg/kg.

Sequenced by immunoSEQ multiplex PCR; TCRdb stores in-frame clones only, minus some. The sample has over 40,000 clones, 80% to 85% seen once. Study results and caveats: In the expanded peripheral T cells, antigen specificity was never determined. Relative to CD4+, CD8+ T cells held more expanded clones on average.

From germline, CDR1 is MNHNS and CDR2 SASEGT. The CDR3 is 18 amino acids. Trimming cost V 4 bases and J 3 bases, with 19 bases left between them. The clonotype originates from an adult with an advanced solid tumor such as melanoma, head and neck, liver or kidney cancer. The chain recombines TRBV6-1 with TRBJ2-6; D perhaps matches TRBD1 (5 bases). Sequencing was performed on CD4+ or CD8+ T cells sorted from blood, taken in a trial of the OX40 agonist ivuxolimab. The CDR3 reads CASSALGWGWDGANVLTF. CDR3 bases: TGTGCCAGCAGTGCCCTGGGCTGGGGCTGGGATGGGGCCAACGTCCTGACTTTC.